This T cell receptor beta chain derives from a study of T cell responses to AZD1222 COVID-19 vaccine. Clones were sequenced by immunoSEQ multiplex PCR, and TCRdb holds only the in-frame ones, with some missing. This table has around 110,000 clones, 85% to 95% appearing once. There are 14 residues in the CDR3. Trimming took 0 bases from V and 5 from J, leaving 10 bases between them. Germline values: CDR1 MNHNY, CDR2 SVGAGI (reference sequence). A remark on this clone: Its antigen is currently unknown.

Points from the study as a whole: Just six people given AZD1222 tested seropositive at baseline.

The sequenced sample was peripheral blood, obtained on day 0 of AZD1222 vaccination. The V and J genes are TRBV6-6 and TRBJ1-2; D may be TRBD1 (5 bases). The receptor was derived from an adult in good health. CDR3 region: CASSYSEGSYGYTF. The CDR3 nucleotides read TGTGCCAGCAGTTACTCGGAGGGGAGTTATGGCTACACCTTC.